The next 23 T cell receptor beta chains were all read from a single sample in a study of OX40 agonist ivuxolimab in advanced cancers. Library preparation used the immunoSEQ multiplex PCR assay. Held by TCRdb, this immuneACCESS table contains in-frame sequences only and omits some clones. Under half of the omission traces to an unresolved V gene where checked; the cause of the rest is unknown. The sample includes 55,000 to 70,000 clones, with 80% to 90% observed a single time. The ten most abundant clones make up roughly 0.9% of the sample. The starting material was CD4+ or CD8+ T cells sorted from blood, obtained in a trial of the OX40 agonist ivuxolimab. These TCRs come from an adult with an advanced solid tumor such as melanoma, head and neck, liver or kidney cancer.

The rearrangement links TRBV7-9 to TRBJ2-5, with TRBD2 identical over 16 bases. Near its end, the DNA agrees better with TRBJ2-7, so the J call may be wrong. The germline V gene encodes CDR1 SEHNR and CDR2 FQNEAQ (reference sequence). The CDR3 runs to 17 residues. CDR3 sequence (DNA): TGTGCCAGCAGTCTAGGGACTAGCGGGAGGGGGACCTACGAGCAGTACTTC. Amino acids: CASSLGTSGRGTYEQYF.

The V and J genes are TRBV15 and TRBJ1-5, with 7 nucleotides matching TRBD1. Germline values: CDR1 LNHNV, CDR2 YYDKDF (reference sequence). The CDR3 runs to 15 residues. The V gene end was trimmed by 0 bases and the J gene end by 6 bases; junction bases not matched to a gene: 5. The CDR3 nucleotides read TGTGCCACCAGCAGAGATAGAGGGGGCCTTCAGCCCCAGCATTTT. It encodes CATSRDRGGLQPQHF.

The chain recombines TRBV11-2 with TRBJ2-3; D gene unclear. V was shortened by 1 base and J by 0 bases, with 5 bases between the two germline ends. CDR1 and CDR2 (germline): SGHAT, FQNNGV. The CDR3 consists of 14 residues. CDR3 sequence (DNA): TGTGCCAGCAGCTTAGCGACTAGCACAGATACGCAGTATTTT. This translates into CASSLATSTDTQYF. Full variable domain (outside the CDR3, taken from reference TRBV11-2 and TRBJ2-3): EAGVAQSPRYKIIEKRQSVAFWCNPISGHATLYWYQQILGQGPKLLIQFQNNGVVDDSQLPKDRFSAERLKGVDSTLKIQPAKLEDSAVYLCASSLATSTDTQYFGPGTRLTVL.

The chain recombines TRBV11-3 with TRBJ2-5; no clear D. Trimming left V 4 bases short and J 4 bases short, with 16 bases between. CDR1 is SGHNT, CDR2 YENEEA, per germline. This CDR3 has 15 residues. Written as DNA, the CDR3 is TGTGCCAGCAGCTCAGGTGGCTATCACGGAGAGACCCAGTACTTC. It codes for CASSSGGYHGETQYF. Using reference TRBV11-3 and TRBJ2-5 for the parts outside the CDR3, the full variable domain is EAGVVQSPRYKIIEKKQPVAFWCNPISGHNTLYWYLQNLGQGPELLIRYENEEAVDDSQLPKDRFSAERLKGVDSTLKIQPAELGDSAVYLCASSSGGYHGETQYFGPGTRLLVL.

This clone was counted once. The rearrangement joins TRBV7-1 to TRBJ1-1, with TRBD1 matching over 7 bases. TRBV7-1 has ORF status, its function being uncertain. V shed 5 bases, J shed 3 bases, and the junction held 3 bases outside the gene matches. This CDR3 comprises 13 residues. CDR3 sequence reads: CASSADRDTEAFF. CDR3 sequence (DNA): TGTGCCAGCAGCGCCGACAGGGACACTGAAGCTTTCTTT.

The chain links TRBV5-1 to TRBJ2-1; 9 bases fit TRBD2. The junction had 9 bases not matched to a gene; V was cut back by 0 bases and J by 2 bases. The CDR3 sequence is 18 residues long. The V gene's germline CDR1 is SGHRS and CDR2 YFSETQ. The CDR3 loop reads CASSLVGSGSKAYNEQFF. The CDR3 DNA follows: TGCGCCAGCAGCTTGGTCGGTAGCGGGAGCAAGGCCTACAATGAGCAGTTCTTC.

V is TRBV30 and J is TRBJ1-2; 7 nucleotides align to TRBD1. This CDR3 has 13 amino acids. V lost 0 bases to trimming and J lost 6 bases; unmatched junction nucleotides: 4. The V gene's germline CDR1 is GTSNPN and CDR2 SVGIG (reference sequence). The DNA of the CDR3 is TGTGCCTGGAGTGTACGACAGGGACATGGCTACACCTTC. Protein product: CAWSVRQGHGYTF.

DNA for the CDR3: TGTGCCAGCAACCGACAGGGGGGAGCCTACGAGCAGTACTTC. This translates into CASNRQGGAYEQYF. The chain has TRBV2 and TRBJ2-7, with TRBD1 identical over 9 bases. The CDR3 extends over 14 amino acids. J lost 2 bases, V lost 7 bases, and 6 bases had no gene match. CDR1 and CDR2 from the germline V gene are SNHLY and FYNNEI. Filled out from reference TRBV2 and TRBJ2-7, the complete variable domain reads EPEVTQTPSHQVTQMGQEVILRCVPISNHLYFYWYRQILGQKVEFLVSFYNNEISEKSEIFDDQFSVERPDGSNFTLKIRSTKLEDSAMYFCASNRQGGAYEQYFGPGTRLTVT.

Only one count was recorded for this clone. The chain has TRBV2 and TRBJ1-4; TRBD1 is a possible D gene (6 bases). CDR1 is SNHLY, CDR2 FYNNEI, per germline. This CDR3 spans 14 amino acids. V lost 4 bases, J lost 4 bases, and 10 bases lay in between. DNA of the CDR3: TGTGCCAGCAGTGTGGGACACCTTAATGAAAAACTGTTTTTT. Translating gives CASSVGHLNEKLFF.

About this clone: The sample has other DNA sequences that encode this CDR3 too. This chain connects TRBV11-2 to TRBJ2-3; TRBD2 matches 14 bases. Germline V gene lookup returns CDR1 SGHAT and CDR2 FQNNGV. Unmatched junction bases numbered 3, after V lost 4 bases and J lost 3 bases. The CDR3 extends over 16 amino acids. CDR3 protein: CASSSGTSGRTDTQYF. CDR3 in DNA: TGTGCCAGCAGCTCTGGGACTAGCGGGAGAACAGATACGCAGTATTTT.

The chain combines TRBV6-5 with TRBJ2-5; D assignment may be TRBD1 or TRBD2 (5 bases each). The germline gives CDR1 MNHEY, CDR2 SVGAGI. The V end lost 6 bases, the J end lost 4 bases, and 12 bases lay between the germline ends. The CDR3 consists of 13 residues. The CDR3 DNA follows: TGTGCCAGCAGGGGAACCGGGACAGAGACCCAGTACTTC. Translated, it gives CASRGTGTETQYF.

The V and J genes are TRBV6-5 and TRBJ2-2; D possibly matches TRBD1 or TRBD2 (7 bases each). Trimming took off 7 bases at V and 4 bases at J, with 16 bases between the two ends. From germline, CDR1 is MNHEY and CDR2 SVGAGI. The CDR3 extends over 15 amino acids. In DNA form, the CDR3 reads TGTGCCAGCATTTCAGGGGGGGGTGGCACCGGGGAGCTGTTTTTT. Its protein product is CASISGGGGTGELFF.

The chain links TRBV11-2 to TRBJ2-5, with D maybe TRBD1 (6 bases). V dropped 5 bases and J dropped 11 bases, with 24 bases sitting between them. The CDR3 totals 15 residues. Germline V gives CDR1 SGHAT, CDR2 FQNNGV. This CDR3 is CASSGQGNMPGEQYF. The CDR3 DNA reads TGTGCCAGCAGCGGGCAGGGGAACATGCCCGGAGAGCAGTACTTC.

The chain is built from TRBV5-1 and TRBJ2-2; D is ambiguous. CDR3 size: 15 residues. Between the trimmed V and J ends, which lost 4 bases and 6 bases, there was a span of 16 bases. The germline V gene has CDR1 SGHRS and CDR2 YFSETQ. This CDR3 reads CASSPDTTLAGELFF. CDR3 DNA: TGCGCCAGCAGCCCAGACACCACCCTCGCCGGGGAGCTGTTTTTT.

The chain has TRBV4-1 and TRBJ1-3; D is unresolved. Germline V gene data show CDR1 as MGHRA and CDR2 as YSYEKL. This CDR3 has 18 amino acids. Trimming cost V 0 bases and J 0 bases, with 15 bases left between them. The CDR3 sequence: CASSQDILAAFSGNTIYF. In DNA, the CDR3 is TGCGCCAGCAGCCAAGATATTCTCGCGGCCTTCTCTGGAAACACCATATATTTT.

The V gene is TRBV5-1, the J gene TRBJ2-1; D might be TRBD2 (6 bases). CDR1 is SGHRS and CDR2 is YFSETQ in the germline V gene. The CDR3 has 18 amino acids. V lost 0 bases and J 7 bases, leaving 23 bases between the germline ends. The CDR3 nucleotides read TGCGCCAGCAGCTTGGAGAAAACACCGGGACTGCGGGTTAATGAGCAGTTCTTC. It encodes CASSLEKTPGLRVNEQFF.

The rearrangement joins TRBV5-4 to TRBJ2-5; D remains ambiguous. Trimming removed 2 bases at V and 4 bases at J, with 9 bases between. Germline V gene data show CDR1 as SGHNT and CDR2 as YYREEE (reference sequence). The CDR3 is made up of 13 amino acids. Here the CDR3 reads CASSFFPRETQYF. CDR3 nucleotides: TGTGCCAGCAGCTTCTTCCCCCGAGAGACCCAGTACTTC.

V and J are TRBV7-9 and TRBJ2-5; no firm D call. Germline V CDR1 and CDR2: SEHNR, FQNEAQ (reference sequence). Trimming pared 2 bases from V and 5 bases from J, leaving 12 bases between. There are 14 residues in the CDR3. The CDR3 region has the DNA TGTGCCAGCAGCTTATTGGCTGGCCGGGAGACCCAGTACTTC. It translates to CASSLLAGRETQYF.

The V call is TRBV6-1, the J call TRBJ2-1; the D is unclear. The CDR3 is 15 residues long. Germline CDR1 reads MNHNS; CDR2 reads SASEGT. V gave up 5 bases and J gave up 0 bases, with 11 bases separating them. Here the CDR3 reads CASSFIPSSYNEQFF. The CDR3 DNA sequence: TGTGCCAGCAGTTTTATCCCCAGCTCCTACAATGAGCAGTTCTTC.

This clone has a handful of counts. V usage is TRBV4-2 and J usage is TRBJ1-6; D is perhaps TRBD1 (5 bases). V dropped 4 bases and J dropped 6 bases, with 19 bases sitting between them. Germline CDR1 is LGHNA and CDR2 is YNFKEQ. The CDR3 is 17 residues long. The CDR3 nucleotides read TGTGCCAGCAGCCTAACATCGGGGCAGGCACCTAATTCACCCCTCCACTTT. Its protein product is CASSLTSGQAPNSPLHF.

This chain's CDR3 is CASSYSREAPYNEQFF. The DNA for the CDR3 is TGTGCCAGCAGTTACAGCAGGGAGGCCCCCTACAATGAGCAGTTCTTC. The chain combines TRBV6-6 with TRBJ2-1, with D possibly TRBD2 on 6 matching bases. CDR1 is MNHNY, CDR2 SVGAGI, per germline (reference sequence). The CDR3 spans 16 residues. Trimming pared 2 bases from V and 2 bases from J, leaving 13 bases between.

The CDR3 DNA reads TGTGCCACCAGCAGAGATCAGGCGGGCGGGGAGACCCAGTACTTC. Its translation: CATSRDQAGGETQYF. The chain uses TRBV15 and TRBJ2-5, with a weak D call TRBD2 (5 bases). Trimming shortened V by 0 bases and J by 5 bases, and 13 bases separated the two germline ends. Per germline, CDR1 LNHNV and CDR2 YYDKDF (reference sequence). This CDR3 contains 15 residues.

The chain recombines TRBV7-8 with TRBJ2-6; D is perhaps TRBD1 (5 bases). V was shortened by 6 bases and J by 4 bases, with 25 bases between the two germline ends. Germline V gene data show CDR1 as SGHVS and CDR2 as FQNEAQ. The CDR3 length is 19 residues. This CDR3 reads CASSSWRHGDRRGANVLTF. The CDR3 nucleotides read TGTGCCAGCAGTTCATGGCGACACGGAGACAGAAGGGGGGCCAACGTCCTGACTTTC.